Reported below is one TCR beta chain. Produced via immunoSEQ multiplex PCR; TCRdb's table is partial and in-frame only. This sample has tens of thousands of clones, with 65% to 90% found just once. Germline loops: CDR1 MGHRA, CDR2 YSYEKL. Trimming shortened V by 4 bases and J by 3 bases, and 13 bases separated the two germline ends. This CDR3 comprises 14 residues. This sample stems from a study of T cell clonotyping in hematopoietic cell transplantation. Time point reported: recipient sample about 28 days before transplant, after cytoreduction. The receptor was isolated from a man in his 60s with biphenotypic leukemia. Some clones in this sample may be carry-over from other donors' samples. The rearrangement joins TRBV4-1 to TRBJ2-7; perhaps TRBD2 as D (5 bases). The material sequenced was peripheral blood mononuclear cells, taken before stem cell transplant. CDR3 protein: CASSLFPTSYEQYF. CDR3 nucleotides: TGCGCCAGCAGCCTATTCCCCACTAGCTACGAGCAGTACTTC.